This T cell receptor beta chain comes out of a study of molecular identifiers for immune sequencing clone quantification (dated 2018 in TCRdb). Some background on the complete study: In a replicate experiment, RNA from around 20,000 or 100,000 naive CD8 T cells was split into five aliquots, four of which were sequenced. This methods study benchmarked molecular-identifier clustering-based TCR repertoire sequencing (MIDCIRS) and TCR RNA copy counting, using CD8 T cells to do so. Study-wide findings and limitations: A single cell's worth of spiked-in Jurkat TCR RNA was reported detectable even among under 1.3 million naive CD8 T cells. Around 2.8 recovered TCR RNA copies per cell were obtained by modeling, versus roughly 9.1 by digital PCR, implying a capture efficiency of 25% to 30%. When barcode sub-clustering was left out, chimeric consensus sequences inflated TCR diversity, with chimeras reaching as high as 47%. Identical TCR molecules sharing a barcode could cause highly expanded clone sizes to be underestimated. Naive libraries contained spiked-in Jurkat TCR RNA (10 copies' worth), which is not part of the donor repertoire. In CMV-specific effector cells, over 99% of molecules were held by clones above 20 RNA copies, whereas under 1% of molecules were held by such clones in naive cells.

Naive CD8 T cell libraries were made from about 20,000 to 1,000,000 sorted cells using 10%, 30% or 50% of purified RNA. On a BD FACSAria II, naive CD8 T cells were FACS-sorted as CD8+CD4-CCR7+CD45RA+ and collected into RLT Plus buffer. Nine to eleven TCR copies' worth of Jurkat RNA were spiked into about 19,000-1,000,000 naive CD8 T cell samples to test detection sensitivity. CD8 T cells were enriched using RosetteSep CD8+ T Cell Enrichment Cocktail and Ficoll-Paque, and the enriched cells then underwent ACK red cell lysis. As for this clonotype: Its binding antigen is unknown. No quality values exist for individual bases; no much larger clone is one base distant.

The library relied on PCR. Instrument used: NextSeq 500. Bulk TCR libraries were prepared as previously described, using TCR primers listed in Table S5. Purification of total RNA was performed with the Qiagen AllPrep DNA/RNA kit. Before any analysis, reads coming from multiple sequencing runs of the same library were combined into one pool. In the source study's methods: Only reads with exact TCR constant sequence were kept, trimmed to 150 nt, and grouped by their 12-nt molecular barcodes. Reads in each barcode group were sub-clustered using a 15% Levenshtein threshold, and a quality-weighted consensus sequence was built for each RNA molecule. Non-functional sequences were excluded, and lower-count sequences lying one edit away from another sequence were also excluded. Barcode sub-clusters with fewer than 20% of the maximum read count were removed, based on fitting two negative binomial distributions. The public reads were reanalyzed by TCRdb: fastp trimming at Q25, MiXCR alignment, in-frame beta chains only. CDR3 protein sequences are deduplicated, and each keeps its most common genes and DNA. The V and J calls and clone size come from TCRdb's table, not from the authors' own analysis. The sample table holds approximately 550,000 distinct CDR3 sequences, of which under 30% were seen once. The biggest ten clones account for about 0.75% of the sample.

Reading the germline V gene (reference sequence) gives CDR1 MNHEY and CDR2 SMNVEV. V is pruned by 5 bases and J by 7 bases, leaving 6 bases of the junction without a gene match. From cysteine to phenylalanine, the CDR3 is 13 amino acids long. Just the 39-base CDR3 DNA is kept, in frame starting at base 1. The source of this sequence is a human donor in good health. Some libraries in this study had Jurkat cell RNA spiked in. Sequences were obtained from naive CD8+ T cells from blood, with Jurkat cell RNA spiked in. Sample cell subset or site, as interpreted from the label and publication: FACS-sorted CD8+CD4-CCR7+CD45RA+ naive T cells. The receptor chain draws on TRBV27 and TRBJ1-2; TRBD1 matches 8 bases in the middle. The CDR3 has the sequence CASSPGTGLGYTF. The base sequence is TGTGCCAGCAGTCCAGGGACAGGCCTTGGCTACACCTTC.